Listed below are T cell receptor beta chains from one sample, sequenced in a study of glioma-infiltrating T cells after dendritic cell vaccination. Some clones are missing from TCRdb's copy, which holds only in-frame ones; the method was immunoSEQ multiplex PCR. The table records 65,000 to 80,000 clones, around 86% of them present only once. Sequenced material: blood, taken after dendritic cell vaccination. The receptors stem from a human donor with glioblastoma. The CDR3 runs from the conserved cysteine through the conserved F or W. The order of the fields is J gene, D gene, clone size, V gene, CDR3 protein, CDR3 DNA. The D gene is left open where the match is weak. Size values are once, few and many counts, or a class for expanded clones, and some rows have none.

j_gene: TRBJ2-1
d_gene: TRBD2
abundance: NA
v_gene: TRBV7-9
CDR3aa: CASSLELAGDNEQFF
CDR3nt: TGTGCCAGCAGCTTAGAACTAGCGGGAGACAATGAGCAGTTCTTC

j_gene: TRBJ2-2
d_gene: NA
abundance: once
v_gene: TRBV21-1
CDR3aa: CASTHRDRATGELFF
CDR3nt: TGTGCCAGCACCCACCGGGACAGGGCCACCGGGGAGCTGTTTTTT

j_gene: TRBJ2-7
d_gene: TRBD1
abundance: NA
v_gene: TRBV5-1
CDR3aa: CASSSGTGGYEQYF
CDR3nt: TGCGCCAGCAGCTCGGGGACAGGGGGCTACGAGCAGTACTTC

j_gene: TRBJ2-2
d_gene: NA
abundance: NA
v_gene: TRBV11-2
CDR3aa: CAGRPGQLSNTGELFF
CDR3nt: TGTGCCGGACGACCGGGACAACTATCGAACACCGGGGAGCTGTTTTTT

j_gene: TRBJ2-1
d_gene: NA
abundance: NA
v_gene: TRBV5-1
CDR3aa: CASSSSMDYNEQFF
CDR3nt: TGCGCCAGCAGCTCTAGCATGGACTACAATGAGCAGTTCTTC

j_gene: TRBJ2-7
d_gene: TRBD2
abundance: NA
v_gene: TRBV4-1
CDR3aa: CASSPPTGGRSYEQYF
CDR3nt: TGCGCCAGCAGCCCCCCGACGGGGGGTCGCTCCTACGAGCAGTACTTC

j_gene: TRBJ1-6
d_gene: TRBD1
abundance: NA
v_gene: TRBV9
CDR3aa: CASSPQTGANSPLHF
CDR3nt: TGTGCCAGCAGCCCCCAGACAGGGGCCAATTCACCCCTCCACTTT

j_gene: TRBJ1-6
d_gene: NA
abundance: NA
v_gene: TRBV4-1
CDR3aa: CASSQEPQTGSNSPLHF
CDR3nt: TGCGCCAGCAGCCAAGAACCACAGACAGGATCAAATTCACCCCTCCACTTT

j_gene: TRBJ2-1
d_gene: TRBD2
abundance: NA
v_gene: TRBV5-6
CDR3aa: CASSLRTSGGNEQFF
CDR3nt: TGTGCCAGCAGCTTGAGGACTAGCGGTGGAAATGAGCAGTTCTTC

j_gene: TRBJ1-4
d_gene: NA
abundance: NA
v_gene: TRBV5-1
CDR3aa: CASSPARQGTNEKLFF
CDR3nt: TGCGCCAGCAGCCCGGCGAGGCAGGGGACGAATGAAAAACTGTTTTTT

j_gene: TRBJ2-5
d_gene: TRBD2
abundance: once
v_gene: TRBV12-5
CDR3aa: CASGGGGSQETQYF
CDR3nt: TGTGCTAGTGGGGGCGGGGGGTCTCAAGAGACCCAGTACTTC

j_gene: TRBJ2-6
d_gene: NA
abundance: NA
v_gene: TRBV5-4
CDR3aa: CASSLEEGAGANVLTF
CDR3nt: TGTGCCAGCAGCTTGGAGGAGGGAGCTGGGGCCAACGTCCTGACTTTC

j_gene: TRBJ2-2
d_gene: NA
abundance: NA
v_gene: TRBV19
CDR3aa: CASTGDGRGAGELFF
CDR3nt: TGTGCCAGTACCGGTGACGGCAGGGGGGCCGGGGAGCTGTTTTTT

j_gene: TRBJ1-6
d_gene: TRBD1
abundance: NA
v_gene: TRBV2
CDR3aa: CASRVDRGSTLHF
CDR3nt: TGTGCCAGCAGGGTGGACAGGGGATCCACCCTCCACTTT

j_gene: TRBJ1-3
d_gene: NA
abundance: NA
v_gene: TRBV6-6
CDR3aa: CASRRLLSGNTIYF
CDR3nt: TGTGCCAGCAGAAGACTTCTATCTGGAAACACCATATATTTT

j_gene: TRBJ2-7
d_gene: TRBD2
abundance: NA
v_gene: TRBV7-9
CDR3aa: CASSLGWTSGASSYEQYF
CDR3nt: TGTGCCAGCAGCTTAGGTTGGACTAGCGGGGCTAGCTCCTACGAGCAGTACTTC

j_gene: TRBJ2-7
d_gene: NA
abundance: NA
v_gene: TRBV18
CDR3aa: CASSPGRDSAYEQYF
CDR3nt: TGTGCCAGCTCACCGGGGCGGGACTCTGCCTACGAGCAGTACTTC

j_gene: TRBJ1-6
d_gene: NA
abundance: NA
v_gene: TRBV4-1
CDR3aa: CASSQNTEYNSPLHF
CDR3nt: TGCGCCAGCAGCCAGAATACGGAGTATAATTCACCCCTCCACTTT

j_gene: TRBJ2-5
d_gene: NA
abundance: NA
v_gene: TRBV20-1
CDR3aa: CSAEGGETQYF
CDR3nt: TGCAGTGCTGAGGGCGGGGAGACCCAGTACTTC

j_gene: TRBJ1-2
d_gene: NA
abundance: NA
v_gene: TRBV6-1
CDR3aa: CASTNGFNYGYTF
CDR3nt: TGTGCCAGCACGAATGGCTTTAACTATGGCTACACCTTC

j_gene: TRBJ2-1
d_gene: TRBD2
abundance: NA
v_gene: TRBV4-2
CDR3aa: CASSLTAAGGHYNEQFF
CDR3nt: TGTGCCAGCAGCCTTACCGCCGCGGGGGGCCACTACAATGAGCAGTTCTTC

j_gene: TRBJ1-5
d_gene: TRBD1
abundance: once
v_gene: TRBV2
CDR3aa: CASRGQVSQPQHF
CDR3nt: TGTGCCAGCCGGGGACAGGTCAGTCAGCCCCAGCATTTT

j_gene: TRBJ2-1
d_gene: NA
abundance: NA
v_gene: TRBV4-2
CDR3aa: CASSQGAYNEQFF
CDR3nt: TGTGCCAGCAGCCAAGGGGCATACAATGAGCAGTTCTTC

j_gene: TRBJ1-4
d_gene: TRBD1
abundance: NA
v_gene: TRBV18
CDR3aa: CASSPLQGATNEKLFF
CDR3nt: TGTGCCAGCTCACCATTGCAGGGGGCAACTAATGAAAAACTGTTTTTT

j_gene: TRBJ1-1
d_gene: NA
abundance: NA
v_gene: TRBV6-5
CDR3aa: CASRLPVEMNTEAFF
CDR3nt: TGTGCCAGCAGGTTGCCCGTAGAGATGAACACTGAAGCTTTCTTT

j_gene: TRBJ2-2
d_gene: TRBD1
abundance: NA
v_gene: TRBV7-9
CDR3aa: CASSSNDRVNTGELFF
CDR3nt: TGTGCCAGCAGCTCCAATGACAGGGTAAACACCGGGGAGCTGTTTTTT

j_gene: TRBJ1-1
d_gene: NA
abundance: NA
v_gene: TRBV18
CDR3aa: CASSPYSSNTEAFF
CDR3nt: TGTGCCAGCTCACCATACTCATCAAACACTGAAGCTTTCTTT

j_gene: TRBJ2-7
d_gene: TRBD1
abundance: once
v_gene: TRBV4-1
CDR3aa: CASSQGDSFSYEQYF
CDR3nt: TGCGCCAGCAGCCAAGGGGACAGCTTCTCCTACGAGCAGTACTTC

j_gene: TRBJ1-5
d_gene: NA
abundance: NA
v_gene: TRBV14
CDR3aa: CASSQDPVQPQHF
CDR3nt: TGTGCCAGCAGCCAAGATCCCGTACAGCCCCAGCATTTT

j_gene: TRBJ1-1
d_gene: NA
abundance: NA
v_gene: TRBV5-1
CDR3aa: CASSRQGQNTEAFF
CDR3nt: TGCGCCAGCAGCCGGCAGGGGCAGAACACTGAAGCTTTCTTT

j_gene: TRBJ1-4
d_gene: NA
abundance: NA
v_gene: TRBV7-9
CDR3aa: CASRSGTAPTNEKLFF
CDR3nt: TGTGCCAGCAGATCCGGGACTGCACCAACTAATGAAAAACTGTTTTTT

j_gene: TRBJ2-3
d_gene: NA
abundance: NA
v_gene: TRBV7-6
CDR3aa: CASSLAQGGLDTQYF
CDR3nt: TGTGCCAGCAGCTTAGCACAAGGGGGATTGGATACGCAGTATTTT